The 3 T cell receptor beta chains given below trace back to one sample, sequenced in a study of cytomegalovirus exposure and HLA in healthy donors (dated by TCRdb to between 2016 and 2019). Library preparation used the immunoSEQ multiplex PCR assay. For the multiplex PCR, a mixture combining 60 forward primers for TCR Vbeta segments and 13 reverse primers for TCR Jbeta segments was used. In TCRdb, the immuneACCESS table is reduced to in-frame sequences with V and J assigned. These tables do not hold every clone; where another copy was compared, an unresolved V gene accounts for under half, and the others remain unexplained. This sample has over 150,000 clones in its table, and roughly three quarters of those were observed once. 7.7% of the sample goes to the ten largest clones. The sequenced material came from PBMCs. These receptors originate from a man aged 30 to 45 in good health and CMV-seropositive.

V and J are TRBV30 and TRBJ2-7; 11 bases agree with TRBD1. Germline trimming cut 4 bases from V and 2 bases from J; bases unmatched to any gene: 13. The CDR3 covers 17 residues. CDR1 and CDR2 from the germline V gene are GTSNPN and SVGIG (reference sequence). The CDR3 is CAWTFLDPGQGAYEQYF. The CDR3 bases are TGTGCCTGGACCTTCCTGGATCCGGGACAGGGGGCCTACGAGCAGTACTTC.

J is TRBJ2-3 and V is TRBV7-2; TRBD2 aligns across 9 bases. The CDR3 has 16 residues. Germline lookup yields CDR1 SGHTA and CDR2 FQGNSA. V shed 4 bases and J 6 bases; nucleotides not matched to a gene: 11. CDR3 in amino acids: CASSSKPGLATDTQYF. Here the CDR3 DNA reads TGTGCCAGCAGCTCCAAACCGGGACTAGCAACCGATACGCAGTATTTT.

J is TRBJ2-7 and V is TRBV23-1; D may be TRBD2 (7 bases). TRBV23-1 is labeled an ORF, and its function is uncertain. CDR3 length: 14 amino acids. V lost 9 bases, J lost 4 bases, and 19 bases lay in between. CDR3 sequence: CARAGAHHSYEQYF. CDR3 bases: TGCGCCAGGGCGGGGGCTCACCATTCTTACGAGCAGTACTTC.